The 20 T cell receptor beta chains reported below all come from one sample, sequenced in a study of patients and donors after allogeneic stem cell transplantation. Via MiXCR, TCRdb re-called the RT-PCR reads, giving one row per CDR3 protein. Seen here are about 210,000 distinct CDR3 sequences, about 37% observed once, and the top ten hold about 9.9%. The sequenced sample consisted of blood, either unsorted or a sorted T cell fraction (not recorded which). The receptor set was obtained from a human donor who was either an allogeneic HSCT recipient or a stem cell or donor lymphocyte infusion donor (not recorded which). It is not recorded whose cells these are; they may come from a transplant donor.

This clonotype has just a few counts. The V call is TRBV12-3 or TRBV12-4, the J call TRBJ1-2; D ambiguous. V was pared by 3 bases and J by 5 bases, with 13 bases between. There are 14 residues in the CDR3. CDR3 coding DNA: TGTGCCAGCAGTTTTTTTAACCGACATTATGGCTACACCTTC. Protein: CASSFFNRHYGYTF.

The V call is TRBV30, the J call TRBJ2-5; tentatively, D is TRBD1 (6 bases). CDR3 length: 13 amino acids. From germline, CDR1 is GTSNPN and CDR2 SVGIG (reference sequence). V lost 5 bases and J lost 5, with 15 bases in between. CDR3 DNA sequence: TGTGCCTGGGGCTACAGGGTAAAGGAGACCCAGTACTTC. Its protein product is CAWGYRVKETQYF.

CDR3 bases: TGTGCCAGCAGGGGAGCTTCACTTCACACTGAAGCTTTCTTT. Protein: CASRGASLHTEAFF. The chain uses TRBV7-2 and TRBJ1-1; no clear D gene. CDR3 length: 14 amino acids. Trimming stripped 6 bases from V and 3 bases from J, with 14 bases between. CDR1 is SGHTA and CDR2 is FQGNSA in the germline V gene. The variable domain in full, completed from reference TRBV7-2 and TRBJ1-1, reads GAGVSQSPSNKVTEKGKDVELRCDPISGHTALYWYRQSLGQGLEFLIYFQGNSAPDKSGLPSDRFSAERTGGSVSTLTIQRTQQEDSAVYLCASRGASLHTEAFFGQGTRLTVV.

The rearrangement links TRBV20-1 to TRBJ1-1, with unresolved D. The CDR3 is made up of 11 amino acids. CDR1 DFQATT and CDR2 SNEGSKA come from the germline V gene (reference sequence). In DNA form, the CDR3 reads TGCAGCGGAAGGCGATACACTGAAGCTTTCTTT. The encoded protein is CSGRRYTEAFF.

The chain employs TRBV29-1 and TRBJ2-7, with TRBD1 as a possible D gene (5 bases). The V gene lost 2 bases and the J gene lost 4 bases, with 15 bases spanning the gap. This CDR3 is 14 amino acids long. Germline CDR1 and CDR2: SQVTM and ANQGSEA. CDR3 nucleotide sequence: TGCAGCGTTGAAAAGGCAGGGAAGCAATACGAGCAGTACTTC. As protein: CSVEKAGKQYEQYF.

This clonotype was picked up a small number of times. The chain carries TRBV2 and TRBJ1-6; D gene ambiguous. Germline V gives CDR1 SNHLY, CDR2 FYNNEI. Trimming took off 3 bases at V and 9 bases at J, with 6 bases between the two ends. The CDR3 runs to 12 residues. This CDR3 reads CASSDGSSPLHF. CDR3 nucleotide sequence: TGTGCCAGCAGTGACGGGAGTTCACCCCTCCACTTT.

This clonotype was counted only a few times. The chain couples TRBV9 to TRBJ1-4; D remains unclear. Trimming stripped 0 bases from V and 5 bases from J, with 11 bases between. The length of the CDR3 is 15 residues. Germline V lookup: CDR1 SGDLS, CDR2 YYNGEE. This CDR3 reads CASSVDEGLNEKLFF. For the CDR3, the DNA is TGTGCCAGCAGCGTAGATGAGGGCTTAAATGAAAAACTGTTTTTT. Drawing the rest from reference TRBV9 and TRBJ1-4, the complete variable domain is DSGVTQTPKHLITATGQRVTLRCSPRSGDLSVYWYQQSLDQGLQFLIQYYNGEERAKGNILERFSAQQFPDLHSELNLSSLELGDSALYFCASSVDEGLNEKLFFGSGTQLSVL.

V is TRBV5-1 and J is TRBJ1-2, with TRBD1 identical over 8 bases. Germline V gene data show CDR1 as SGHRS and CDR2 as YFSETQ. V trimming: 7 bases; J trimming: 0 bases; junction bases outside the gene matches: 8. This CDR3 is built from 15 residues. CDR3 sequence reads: CASVPGQESNYGYTF. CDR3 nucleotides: TGCGCCAGCGTCCCGGGACAGGAATCTAACTATGGCTACACCTTC. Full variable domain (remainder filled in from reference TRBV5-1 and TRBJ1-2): KAGVTQTPRYLIKTRGQQVTLSCSPISGHRSVSWYQQTPGQGLQFLFEYFSETQRNKGNFPGRFSGRQFSNSRSEMNVSTLELGDSALYLCASVPGQESNYGYTFGSGTRLTVV.

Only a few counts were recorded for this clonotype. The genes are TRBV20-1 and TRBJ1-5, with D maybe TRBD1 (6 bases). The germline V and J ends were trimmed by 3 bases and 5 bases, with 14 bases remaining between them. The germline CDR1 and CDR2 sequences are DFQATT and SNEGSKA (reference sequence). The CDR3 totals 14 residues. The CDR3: CSARGGRGYQPQHF. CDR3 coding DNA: TGCAGTGCTAGGGGGGGCAGGGGATATCAGCCCCAGCATTTT.

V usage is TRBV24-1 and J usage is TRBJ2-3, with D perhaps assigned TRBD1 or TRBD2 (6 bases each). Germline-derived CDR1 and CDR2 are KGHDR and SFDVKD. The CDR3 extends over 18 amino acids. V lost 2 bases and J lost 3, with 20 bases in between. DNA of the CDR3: TGTGCCACCAGTGATTCGGCCCTGGGGGCGCGGGAAACAGATACGCAGTATTTT. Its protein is CATSDSALGARETDTQYF.

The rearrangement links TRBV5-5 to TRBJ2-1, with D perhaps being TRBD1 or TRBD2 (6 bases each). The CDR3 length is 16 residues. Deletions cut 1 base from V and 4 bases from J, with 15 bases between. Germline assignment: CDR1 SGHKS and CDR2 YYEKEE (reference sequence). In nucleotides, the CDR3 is TGTGCCAGCAGCTTGCGGAGGGGGACAATGTACAATGAGCAGTTCTTC. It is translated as CASSLRRGTMYNEQFF.

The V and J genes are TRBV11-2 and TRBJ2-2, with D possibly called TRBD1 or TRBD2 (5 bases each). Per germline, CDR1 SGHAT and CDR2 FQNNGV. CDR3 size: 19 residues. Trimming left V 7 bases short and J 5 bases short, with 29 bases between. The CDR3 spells CASTPWGIFRRSRTGELFF. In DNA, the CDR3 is TGTGCCAGCACCCCCTGGGGGATTTTCAGGCGCTCCAGAACCGGGGAGCTGTTTTTT.

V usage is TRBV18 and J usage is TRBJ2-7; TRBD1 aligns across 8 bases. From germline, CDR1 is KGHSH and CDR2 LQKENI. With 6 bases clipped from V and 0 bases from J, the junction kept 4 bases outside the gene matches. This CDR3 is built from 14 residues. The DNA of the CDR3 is TGTGCCAGCTCGGACAGGGCTTTCTCCTACGAGCAGTACTTC. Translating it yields CASSDRAFSYEQYF.

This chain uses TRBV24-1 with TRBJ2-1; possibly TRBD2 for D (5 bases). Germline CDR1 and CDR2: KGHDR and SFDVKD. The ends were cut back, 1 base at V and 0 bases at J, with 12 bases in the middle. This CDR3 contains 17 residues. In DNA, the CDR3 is TGTGCCACCAGTGATTTCCGGACGGGGAGCTCCTACAATGAGCAGTTCTTC. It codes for CATSDFRTGSSYNEQFF.

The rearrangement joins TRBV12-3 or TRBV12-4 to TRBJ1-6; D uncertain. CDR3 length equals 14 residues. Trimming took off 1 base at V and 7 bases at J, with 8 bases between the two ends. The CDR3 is CASSLGTLNSPLHF. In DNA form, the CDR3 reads TGTGCCAGCAGTTTAGGTACACTAAATTCACCCCTCCACTTT.

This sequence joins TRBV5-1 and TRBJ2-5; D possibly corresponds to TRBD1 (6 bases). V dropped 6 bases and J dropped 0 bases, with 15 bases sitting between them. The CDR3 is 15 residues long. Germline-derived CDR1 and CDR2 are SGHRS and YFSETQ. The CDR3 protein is CASNTAGQHQETQYF. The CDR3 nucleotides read TGCGCCAGCAACACCGCCGGACAGCACCAAGAGACCCAGTACTTC.

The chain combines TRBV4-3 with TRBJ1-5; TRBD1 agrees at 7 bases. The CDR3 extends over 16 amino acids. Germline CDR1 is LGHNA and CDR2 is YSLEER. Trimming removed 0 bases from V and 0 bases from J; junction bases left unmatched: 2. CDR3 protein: CASSQERGLSNQPQHF. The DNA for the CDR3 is TGCGCCAGCAGCCAAGAAAGGGGGCTTAGCAATCAGCCCCAGCATTTT.

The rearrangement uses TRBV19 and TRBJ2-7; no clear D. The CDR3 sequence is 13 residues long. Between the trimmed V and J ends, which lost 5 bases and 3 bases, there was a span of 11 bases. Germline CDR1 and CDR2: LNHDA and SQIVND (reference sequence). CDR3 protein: CASSWTTSYEQYF. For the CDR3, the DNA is TGTGCCAGTAGTTGGACCACCAGCTACGAGCAGTACTTC.

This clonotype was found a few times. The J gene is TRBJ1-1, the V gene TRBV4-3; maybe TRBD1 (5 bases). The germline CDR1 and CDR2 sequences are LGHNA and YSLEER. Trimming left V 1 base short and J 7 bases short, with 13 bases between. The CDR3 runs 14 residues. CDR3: CASSQVAGRGEAFF. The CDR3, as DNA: TGCGCCAGCAGCCAAGTGGCCGGGAGGGGTGAAGCTTTCTTT.

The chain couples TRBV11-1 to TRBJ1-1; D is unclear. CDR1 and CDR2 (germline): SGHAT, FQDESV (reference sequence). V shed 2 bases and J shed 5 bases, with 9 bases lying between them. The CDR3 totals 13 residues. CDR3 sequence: CASSLRAPTEAFF. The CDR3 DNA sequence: TGTGCCAGCAGCTTAAGAGCACCGACTGAAGCTTTCTTT. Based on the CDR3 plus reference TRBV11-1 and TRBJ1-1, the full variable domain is EAEVAQSPRYKITEKSQAVAFWCDPISGHATLYWYRQILGQGPELLVQFQDESVVDDSQLPKDRFSAERLKGVDSTLKIQPAELGDSAMYLCASSLRAPTEAFFGQGTRLTVV.